Below are 24 T cell receptor beta chains sequenced from a single sample in a study of blood T cell repertoires in COVID-19. Method: immunoSEQ multiplex PCR; TCRdb's copy keeps in-frame clones and lacks some. The table shows 95,000 to 150,000 clones, with around four fifths occurring only once. The sequencing sample was made of peripheral blood. The origin of the receptors is an elderly man with active or convalescent COVID-19.

The rearrangement joins TRBV6-1 to TRBJ1-5; D is undetermined. V lost 0 bases and J 7 bases, leaving 10 bases between the germline ends. The CDR3 is 14 amino acids. Germline CDR1 and CDR2: MNHNS and SASEGT. The CDR3 protein is CASSEALDGQPQHF. The CDR3 coding sequence is TGTGCCAGCAGTGAAGCCCTAGACGGACAGCCCCAGCATTTT.

The chain couples TRBV2 to TRBJ2-3; D is unclear. This CDR3 region has 12 residues. Germline loops: CDR1 SNHLY, CDR2 FYNNEI. The germline V and J ends were trimmed by 5 bases and 4 bases, with 7 bases remaining between them. The CDR3 DNA follows: TGTGCCAGCAGTCTGTTAGCAGATACGCAGTATTTT. Residues: CASSLLADTQYF. The complete variable domain, with remaining parts taken from reference TRBV2 and TRBJ2-3, reads EPEVTQTPSHQVTQMGQEVILRCVPISNHLYFYWYRQILGQKVEFLVSFYNNEISEKSEIFDDQFSVERPDGSNFTLKIRSTKLEDSAMYFCASSLLADTQYFGPGTRLTVL.

The gene calls are TRBV19 and TRBJ1-5; the match to TRBD1 covers 8 bases. The V and J ends lost 7 bases and 2 bases, in that order; junction bases with no gene match: 7. From germline, CDR1 is LNHDA and CDR2 SQIVND (reference sequence). The CDR3 contains 15 residues. The CDR3 DNA is TGTGCCAGTACCTTGGACAGGGTTGGCAATCAGCCCCAGCATTTT. This encodes CASTLDRVGNQPQHF.

The chain links TRBV5-1 to TRBJ2-1; 7 bases fit TRBD1. CDR3 length: 13 residues. CDR1 and CDR2 (germline): SGHRS, YFSETQ. Germline trimming cut 10 bases from V and 7 bases from J; bases unmatched to any gene: 11. The CDR3 region is CAALRGKGNEQFF. For the CDR3, the DNA is TGCGCCGCCCTCAGGGGGAAAGGGAATGAGCAGTTCTTC.

The J gene is TRBJ2-3, the V gene TRBV29-1, with 9 nucleotides matching TRBD2. Germline CDR1 reads SQVTM; CDR2 reads ANQGSEA. The CDR3 spans 15 residues. The V segment lost 7 bases and the J segment 0 bases; nucleotides outside the gene matches: 8. This CDR3 is CSAQSLAGSTDTQYF. The CDR3, as DNA: TGCAGCGCCCAAAGCCTAGCGGGGAGCACAGATACGCAGTATTTT.

The rearrangement joins TRBV7-2 to TRBJ2-3; 8 nucleotides align to TRBD2. CDR3 length equals 16 residues. In germline, CDR1 is SGHTA, CDR2 FQGNSA. V shed 2 bases and J 4 bases; nucleotides not matched to a gene: 8. The DNA of the CDR3 is TGTGCCAGCAGCTTACAAGCGGGGGTATCATCAGATACGCAGTATTTT. It yields the protein CASSLQAGVSSDTQYF.

This clone was seen a handful of times. This chain connects TRBV7-9 to TRBJ2-7; TRBD2 might be the D (6 bases). CDR3 length equals 13 residues. V gave up 5 bases and J gave up 7 bases, with 15 bases separating them. CDR1 is SEHNR and CDR2 is FQNEAQ in the germline V gene (reference sequence). CDR3 amino acids: CASSPRGPEEQYF. The CDR3 DNA reads as TGTGCCAGCAGCCCGCGGGGCCCTGAAGAGCAGTACTTC.

The chain recombines TRBV6-5 with TRBJ1-4; tentatively, D is TRBD1 (5 bases). Germline V gives CDR1 MNHEY, CDR2 SVGAGI. The CDR3 consists of 16 residues. V lost 2 bases and J lost 8, with 18 bases in between. CDR3 bases: TGTGCCAGCAGTTACCGTCCGACTGGCAGGGTAGAAAAACTGTTTTTT. Encoded protein: CASSYRPTGRVEKLFF.

The CDR3 loop reads CASSDPGQIQNTEAFF. The CDR3 DNA reads TGCGCCAGCAGTGACCCAGGACAGATCCAGAACACTGAAGCTTTCTTT. The chain carries TRBV10-2 and TRBJ1-1; D is perhaps TRBD1 (6 bases). Germline CDR1 and CDR2: WSHSY and SAAADI. This CDR3 is built from 16 residues. Trimming shortened V by 3 bases and J by 1 base, and 15 bases separated the two germline ends.

The V call is TRBV19, the J call TRBJ2-2, with D uncertain. The CDR3 has 15 residues. The V gene lost 3 bases and the J gene lost 1 base, with 9 bases spanning the gap. The germline gives CDR1 LNHDA, CDR2 SQIVND (reference sequence). Written as DNA, the CDR3 is TGTGCCAGTAGTATGAGACTTATGAACACCGGGGAGCTGTTTTTT. This encodes CASSMRLMNTGELFF.

The V call is TRBV2, the J call TRBJ1-2; TRBD1 agrees at 7 bases. The CDR3 runs 14 residues. Per the germline V gene, CDR1 is SNHLY and CDR2 is FYNNEI. With V trimmed by 1 base and J by 6 bases, 5 bases remained unmatched. In DNA form, the CDR3 reads TGTGCCAGCAGTGAAGGACAGGGCAGCCATGGCTACACCTTC. It encodes CASSEGQGSHGYTF.

The chain couples TRBV6-6 to TRBJ1-2; possibly TRBD1 for D (5 bases). V lost 6 bases and J lost 4, with 15 bases in between. Looked up from germline, CDR1 is MNHNY and CDR2 is SVGAGI (reference sequence). The CDR3 totals 14 residues. The CDR3: CASRTAGLFYGYTF. In nucleotides, the CDR3 is TGTGCCAGCAGAACGGCAGGGCTTTTCTATGGCTACACCTTC.

The chain uses TRBV30 and TRBJ1-3; D is unresolved. The CDR3 is 13 residues long. V dropped 2 bases and J dropped 0 bases, with 5 bases sitting between them. From germline, CDR1 is GTSNPN and CDR2 SVGIG (reference sequence). The CDR3 DNA sequence: TGTGCCTGGAGTCCCGGCTCTGGAAACACCATATATTTT. Its translation: CAWSPGSGNTIYF.

The chain carries TRBV6-6 and TRBJ1-2; D unclear. The CDR3 extends over 11 amino acids. V lost 8 bases and J lost 3, with 7 bases in between. Germline V gene data show CDR1 as MNHNY and CDR2 as SVGAGI (reference sequence). CDR3: CASGRDYGYTF. Written as DNA, the CDR3 is TGTGCCAGCGGGCGAGACTATGGCTACACCTTC.

The V gene is TRBV27, the J gene TRBJ2-4; no firm D call. Germline V lookup: CDR1 MNHEY, CDR2 SMNVEV (reference sequence). V was clipped by 2 bases and J by 8 bases, with 4 bases between them. The CDR3 contains 11 residues. The CDR3 loop reads CASSLPDIQYF. Written as DNA, the CDR3 is TGTGCCAGCAGTTTACCGGACATTCAGTACTTC.

The chain joins TRBV18 to TRBJ2-3, with 11 bases that match TRBD1. Germline CDR1 reads KGHSH; CDR2 reads LQKENI. Losses at the gene ends were 3 bases for V and 6 bases for J; bases not matched to a gene: 2. The CDR3 extends over 14 amino acids. Here the CDR3 reads CASSPGQGGDTQYF. The CDR3 region has the DNA TGTGCCAGCTCACCGGGACAGGGGGGCGATACGCAGTATTTT.

The J gene is TRBJ2-3, the V gene TRBV11-2; 8 nucleotides align to TRBD2. This CDR3 contains 14 residues. The V gene's germline CDR1 is SGHAT and CDR2 FQNNGV. Trimming took 3 bases from V and 1 from J; bases not matched to a gene: 0. CDR3 bases: TGTGCCAGCAGCTTCGGGGGGGGCACAGATACGCAGTATTTT. Its protein is CASSFGGGTDTQYF. The full variable domain, completed using reference TRBV11-2 and TRBJ2-3, is EAGVAQSPRYKIIEKRQSVAFWCNPISGHATLYWYQQILGQGPKLLIQFQNNGVVDDSQLPKDRFSAERLKGVDSTLKIQPAKLEDSAVYLCASSFGGGTDTQYFGPGTRLTVL.

The V and J genes are TRBV2 and TRBJ2-5, with a weak D call TRBD1 (5 bases). Germline V gene lookup returns CDR1 SNHLY and CDR2 FYNNEI. This CDR3 has 12 amino acids. Trimming took off 6 bases at V and 4 bases at J, with 9 bases between the two ends. The CDR3 nucleotides are TGTGCCAGCAGCGGACAAGGAGAGACCCAGTACTTC. The encoded protein is CASSGQGETQYF. The whole variable domain, remainder taken from reference TRBV2 and TRBJ2-5, is EPEVTQTPSHQVTQMGQEVILRCVPISNHLYFYWYRQILGQKVEFLVSFYNNEISEKSEIFDDQFSVERPDGSNFTLKIRSTKLEDSAMYFCASSGQGETQYFGPGTRLLVL.

This clone was found a few times. The chain couples TRBV6-5 to TRBJ2-7; 9 bases are shared with TRBD1. Germline V gene lookup returns CDR1 MNHEY and CDR2 SVGAGI. With V trimmed by 0 bases and J by 4 bases, 4 bases remained unmatched. CDR3 size: 15 residues. The CDR3 region is CASSYSGTGLYEQYF. CDR3 coding DNA: TGTGCCAGCAGTTACTCAGGGACAGGGCTGTACGAGCAGTACTTC.

The rearrangement joins TRBV3-1 (or the pseudogene TRBV3-2) to TRBJ2-3, with 9 positions matching TRBD1. CDR1 LGHDT and CDR2 YNNKEL come from the germline V gene (reference sequence). The J segment lost 1 base and the V segment lost 4 bases, leaving 6 bases of the junction unmatched. The CDR3 is made up of 16 amino acids. CDR3 nucleotide sequence: TGTGCCAGCAGCCGAGGACAGGGGCCTCGCACAGATACGCAGTATTTT. This codes for CASSRGQGPRTDTQYF.

The chain links TRBV28 to TRBJ1-6; D unresolved. The germline CDR1 and CDR2 sequences are MDHEN and SYDVKM. The CDR3 has 14 residues. Trimming pared 3 bases from V and 5 bases from J, leaving 8 bases between. The CDR3 DNA is TGTGCCAGCAGTTTGACAAGAAATAATTCACCCCTCCACTTT. It yields the protein CASSLTRNNSPLHF. Combining the CDR3 with reference TRBV28 and TRBJ1-6 gives the whole variable domain DVKVTQSSRYLVKRTGEKVFLECVQDMDHENMFWYRQDPGLGLRLIYFSYDVKMKEKGDIPEGYSVSREKKERFSLILESASTNQTSMYLCASSLTRNNSPLHFGNGTRLTVT.

The J gene is TRBJ1-5, the V gene TRBV28; TRBD1 matches 7 bases. The trim removed 7 bases at V and 2 bases at J, leaving 11 bases unmatched. The germline CDR1 and CDR2 sequences are MDHEN and SYDVKM. CDR3 size: 16 residues. CDR3 coding DNA: TGTGCCAGCACCCTCCAGGGGGTTTTGGGCAATCAGCCCCAGCATTTT. Its protein is CASTLQGVLGNQPQHF.

The rearrangement links TRBV9 to TRBJ2-3, with TRBD1 matching 7 bases. With V trimmed by 3 bases and J by 2 bases, 9 bases remained unmatched. This CDR3 contains 16 residues. Germline V gene sequence: CDR1 SGDLS, CDR2 YYNGEE. DNA for the CDR3: TGTGCCAGCAGCGCAGGACCGGGACAGCTCACAGATACGCAGTATTTT. This encodes CASSAGPGQLTDTQYF.

This chain links TRBV28 with TRBJ2-2; 8 bases map to TRBD1. The CDR3 runs 15 residues. The trim removed 6 bases at V and 3 bases at J, leaving 6 bases unmatched. From germline, CDR1 is MDHEN and CDR2 SYDVKM. The CDR3 spells CASSLLDRDTGELFF. The CDR3 DNA is TGTGCCAGCAGCCTCCTGGACAGGGACACCGGGGAGCTGTTTTTT. Based on the CDR3 plus reference TRBV28 and TRBJ2-2, the full variable domain is DVKVTQSSRYLVKRTGEKVFLECVQDMDHENMFWYRQDPGLGLRLIYFSYDVKMKEKGDIPEGYSVSREKKERFSLILESASTNQTSMYLCASSLLDRDTGELFFGEGSRLTVL.